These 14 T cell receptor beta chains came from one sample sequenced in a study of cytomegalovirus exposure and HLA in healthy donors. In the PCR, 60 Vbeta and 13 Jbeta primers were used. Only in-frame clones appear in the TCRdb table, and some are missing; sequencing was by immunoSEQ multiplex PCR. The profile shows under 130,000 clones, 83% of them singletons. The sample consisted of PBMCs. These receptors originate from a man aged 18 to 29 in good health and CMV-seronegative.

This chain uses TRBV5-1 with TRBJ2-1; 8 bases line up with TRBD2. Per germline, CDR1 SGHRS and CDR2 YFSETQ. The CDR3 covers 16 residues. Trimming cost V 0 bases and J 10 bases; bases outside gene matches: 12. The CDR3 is CASSLERGTRIEEQFF. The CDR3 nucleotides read TGCGCCAGCAGCTTGGAAAGGGGGACTAGAATTGAGGAGCAGTTCTTC.

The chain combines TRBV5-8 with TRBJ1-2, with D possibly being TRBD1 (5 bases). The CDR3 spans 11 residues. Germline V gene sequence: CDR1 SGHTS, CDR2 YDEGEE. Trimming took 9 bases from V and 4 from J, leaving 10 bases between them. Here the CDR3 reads CATGGPYGYTF. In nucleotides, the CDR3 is TGTGCCACGGGGGGACCCTATGGCTACACCTTC.

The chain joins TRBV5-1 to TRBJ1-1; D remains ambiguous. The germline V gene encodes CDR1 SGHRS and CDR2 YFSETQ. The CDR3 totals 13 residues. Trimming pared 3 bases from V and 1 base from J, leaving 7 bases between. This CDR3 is CASSSTANTEAFF. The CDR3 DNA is TGCGCCAGCAGCTCAACAGCGAACACTGAAGCTTTCTTT.

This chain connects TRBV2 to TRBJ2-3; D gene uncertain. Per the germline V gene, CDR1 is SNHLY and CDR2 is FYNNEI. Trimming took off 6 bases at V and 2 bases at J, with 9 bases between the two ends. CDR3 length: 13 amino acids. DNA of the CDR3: TGTGCCAGCAGATACTCGGTCACAGATACGCAGTATTTT. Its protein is CASRYSVTDTQYF. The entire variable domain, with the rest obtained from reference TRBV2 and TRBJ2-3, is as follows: EPEVTQTPSHQVTQMGQEVILRCVPISNHLYFYWYRQILGQKVEFLVSFYNNEISEKSEIFDDQFSVERPDGSNFTLKIRSTKLEDSAMYFCASRYSVTDTQYFGPGTRLTVL.

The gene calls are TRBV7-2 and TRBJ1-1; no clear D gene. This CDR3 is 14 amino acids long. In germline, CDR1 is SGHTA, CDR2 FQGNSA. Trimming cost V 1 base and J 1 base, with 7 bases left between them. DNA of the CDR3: TGTGCCAGCAGCTTAGTGCCGGGGAACACTGAAGCTTTCTTT. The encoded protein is CASSLVPGNTEAFF.

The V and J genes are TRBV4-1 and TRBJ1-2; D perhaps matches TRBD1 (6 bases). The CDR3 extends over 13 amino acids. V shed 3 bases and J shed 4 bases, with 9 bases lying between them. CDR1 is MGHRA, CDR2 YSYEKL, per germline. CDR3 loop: CASSQTGLYGYTF. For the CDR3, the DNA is TGCGCCAGCAGCCAGACAGGACTCTATGGCTACACCTTC.

Here the CDR3 reads CASSPLGQGSDSPLHF. The CDR3 region has the DNA TGTGCCAGCTCACCACTGGGACAGGGGAGTGATTCACCCCTCCACTTT. The gene calls are TRBV18 and TRBJ1-6, with 10 nucleotides matching TRBD1. This CDR3 region has 16 residues. Germline assignment: CDR1 KGHSH and CDR2 LQKENI. The junction had 5 bases not matched to a gene; V was cut back by 1 base and J by 8 bases.

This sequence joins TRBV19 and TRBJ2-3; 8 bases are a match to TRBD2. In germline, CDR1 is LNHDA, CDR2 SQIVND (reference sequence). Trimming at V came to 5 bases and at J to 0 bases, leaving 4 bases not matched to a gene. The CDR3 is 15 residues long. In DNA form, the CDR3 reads TGTGCCAGTAGTCAACTAGCGGCCAGCACAGATACGCAGTATTTT. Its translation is CASSQLAASTDTQYF.

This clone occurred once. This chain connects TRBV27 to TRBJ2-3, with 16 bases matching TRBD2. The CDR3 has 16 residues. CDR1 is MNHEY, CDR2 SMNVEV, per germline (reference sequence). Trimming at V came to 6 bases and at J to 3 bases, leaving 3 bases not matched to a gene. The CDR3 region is CASRGTSGRGTDTQYF. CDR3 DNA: TGTGCCAGCAGAGGGACTAGCGGGAGGGGGACAGATACGCAGTATTTT.

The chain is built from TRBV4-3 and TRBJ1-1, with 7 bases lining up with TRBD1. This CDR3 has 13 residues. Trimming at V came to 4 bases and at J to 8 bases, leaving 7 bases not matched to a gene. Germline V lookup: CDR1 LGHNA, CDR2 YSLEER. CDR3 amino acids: CASSLQGTVEAFF. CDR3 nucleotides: TGCGCCAGCAGCCTGCAGGGGACAGTCGAAGCTTTCTTT.

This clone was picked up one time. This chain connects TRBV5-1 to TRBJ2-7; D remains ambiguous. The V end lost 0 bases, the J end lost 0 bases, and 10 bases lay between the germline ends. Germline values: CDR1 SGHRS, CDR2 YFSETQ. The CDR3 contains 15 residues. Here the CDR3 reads CASSLGGGSSYEQYF. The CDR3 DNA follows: TGCGCCAGCAGCTTGGGAGGCGGAAGCTCCTACGAGCAGTACTTC.

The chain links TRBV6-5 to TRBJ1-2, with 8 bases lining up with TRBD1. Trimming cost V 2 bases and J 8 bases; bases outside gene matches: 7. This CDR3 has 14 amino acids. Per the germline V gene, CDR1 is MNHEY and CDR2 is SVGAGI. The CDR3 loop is CASSYTDRARGYTF. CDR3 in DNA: TGTGCCAGCAGTTACACGGACAGGGCTCGGGGCTACACCTTC.

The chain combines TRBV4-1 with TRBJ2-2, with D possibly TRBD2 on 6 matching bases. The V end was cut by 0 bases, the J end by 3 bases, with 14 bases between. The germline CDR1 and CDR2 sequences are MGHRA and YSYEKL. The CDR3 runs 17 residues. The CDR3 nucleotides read TGCGCCAGCAGCCAAGATTATCAGGGAGGATACACCGGGGAGCTGTTTTTT. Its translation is CASSQDYQGGYTGELFF.

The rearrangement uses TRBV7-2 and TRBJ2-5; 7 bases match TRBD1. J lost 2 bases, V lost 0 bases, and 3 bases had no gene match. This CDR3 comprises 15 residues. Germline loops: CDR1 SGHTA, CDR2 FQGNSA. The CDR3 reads CASSLAGQVQETQYF. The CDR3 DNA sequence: TGTGCCAGCAGCTTAGCTGGACAGGTTCAAGAGACCCAGTACTTC. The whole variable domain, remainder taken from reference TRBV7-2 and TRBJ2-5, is GAGVSQSPSNKVTEKGKDVELRCDPISGHTALYWYRQSLGQGLEFLIYFQGNSAPDKSGLPSDRFSAERTGGSVSTLTIQRTQQEDSAVYLCASSLAGQVQETQYFGPGTRLLVL.